These T cell receptor beta chains were read from a single sample in a study of beta chain features in type 1 diabetes. Data came from immunoSEQ multiplex PCR; TCRdb stores just in-frame clones and leaves some out. In the table there are more than 300,000 clones, over 12% of which are singletons. The sequenced sample was naive CD4+ T cells from blood. The receptors come from a woman aged 18 to 35 in good health. CDR3s include the opening cysteine and the closing phenylalanine or tryptophan. Fields, in order: V gene, J gene, D gene, clone size, CDR3 protein, CDR3 DNA. The D gene is left open where the match is weak. Expanded clones are given a class, and other clones once, few, many or no size at all.

V gene: TRBV4-3
J gene: TRBJ2-7
D gene: TRBD1
clone size: -
CDR3 protein: CASSQGRQGLEQYF
CDR3 DNA: TGCGCCAGCAGCCAAGGAAGACAGGGGCTCGAGCAGTACTTC

V gene: TRBV7-8
J gene: TRBJ2-3
D gene: TRBD2
clone size: few
CDR3 protein: CASSPDLLAGGTDTQYF
CDR3 DNA: TGTGCCAGCAGCCCAGATCTCCTAGCGGGGGGCACAGATACGCAGTATTTT

V gene: TRBV15
J gene: TRBJ2-1
D gene: TRBD2
clone size: -
CDR3 protein: CATSRDPGGSNNEQFF
CDR3 DNA: TGTGCCACCAGCAGAGATCCAGGCGGGAGTAACAATGAGCAGTTCTTC

V gene: TRBV5-1
J gene: TRBJ2-5
D gene: TRBD1
clone size: -
CDR3 protein: CASSPWTGLGSETQYF
CDR3 DNA: TGCGCCAGCAGCCCTTGGACAGGGTTAGGCAGCGAGACCCAGTACTTC

V gene: TRBV30
J gene: TRBJ2-7
D gene: -
clone size: -
CDR3 protein: CAWDRPPYEQYF
CDR3 DNA: TGTGCCTGGGACAGACCCCCCTACGAGCAGTACTTC

V gene: TRBV7-9
J gene: TRBJ1-2
D gene: TRBD1
clone size: -
CDR3 protein: CASSNTGGLNYGYTF
CDR3 DNA: TGTGCCAGCAGCAATACAGGGGGCCTTAACTATGGCTACACCTTC

V gene: TRBV25-1
J gene: TRBJ1-5
D gene: -
clone size: -
CDR3 protein: CASSPGRGSNQPQHF
CDR3 DNA: TGTGCCAGCAGTCCGGGCCGGGGGAGCAATCAGCCCCAGCATTTT

V gene: TRBV27
J gene: TRBJ2-1
D gene: TRBD1
clone size: -
CDR3 protein: CASSRGQWLEQFF
CDR3 DNA: TGTGCCAGCAGTAGGGGACAGTGGCTAGAGCAGTTCTTC

V gene: TRBV4-3
J gene: TRBJ2-3
D gene: -
clone size: few
CDR3 protein: CASSQDYSDTQYF
CDR3 DNA: TGCGCCAGCAGCCAAGATTACTCAGATACGCAGTATTTT

V gene: TRBV18
J gene: TRBJ1-2
D gene: -
clone size: few
CDR3 protein: CASSERDGYTF
CDR3 DNA: TGTGCCAGCTCAGAACGGGATGGCTACACCTTC

V gene: TRBV29-1
J gene: TRBJ2-2
D gene: -
clone size: few
CDR3 protein: CSVEGSDRQKSTGELFF
CDR3 DNA: TGCAGCGTTGAGGGATCAGACAGGCAGAAAAGCACCGGGGAGCTGTTTTTT

V gene: TRBV2
J gene: TRBJ2-2
D gene: TRBD2
clone size: few
CDR3 protein: CASRAGGGGELFF
CDR3 DNA: TGTGCCAGCAGGGCCGGCGGGGGCGGGGAGCTGTTTTTT

V gene: TRBV5-5
J gene: TRBJ2-6
D gene: -
clone size: few
CDR3 protein: CASSPQATSGANVLTF
CDR3 DNA: TGTGCCAGCAGCCCGCAAGCGACGTCTGGGGCCAACGTCCTGACTTTC

V gene: TRBV30
J gene: TRBJ2-7
D gene: TRBD1
clone size: few
CDR3 protein: CAWRATGPEQYF
CDR3 DNA: TGTGCCTGGAGGGCGACAGGGCCCGAGCAGTACTTC

V gene: TRBV20-1
J gene: TRBJ2-7
D gene: -
clone size: -
CDR3 protein: CSANTYEQYF
CDR3 DNA: TGCAGTGCTAATACCTACGAGCAGTACTTC

V gene: TRBV28
J gene: TRBJ2-3
D gene: TRBD2
clone size: -
CDR3 protein: CASRSGTSESTDTQYF
CDR3 DNA: TGTGCCAGCAGGTCCGGGACTAGCGAGAGCACAGATACGCAGTATTTT

V gene: TRBV14
J gene: TRBJ2-3
D gene: TRBD2
clone size: -
CDR3 protein: CASSYGTSGSTDTQYF
CDR3 DNA: TGTGCCAGCAGCTACGGGACTAGCGGGTCCACAGATACGCAGTATTTT

V gene: TRBV5-4
J gene: TRBJ2-7
D gene: -
clone size: few
CDR3 protein: CASSFRGIYEQYF
CDR3 DNA: TGTGCCAGCAGCTTCCGCGGCATCTACGAGCAGTACTTC

V gene: TRBV6-5
J gene: TRBJ2-7
D gene: TRBD2
clone size: -
CDR3 protein: CASGRARYEQYF
CDR3 DNA: TGTGCCAGCGGGAGGGCCCGTTACGAGCAGTACTTC

V gene: TRBV28
J gene: TRBJ1-3
D gene: -
clone size: few
CDR3 protein: CASSRGTAGNTIYF
CDR3 DNA: TGTGCCAGCAGTCGCGGGACCGCTGGAAACACCATATATTTT

V gene: TRBV5-4
J gene: TRBJ2-5
D gene: TRBD1
clone size: few
CDR3 protein: CASSLAGTGGETQYF
CDR3 DNA: TGTGCCAGCAGCTTGGCCGGGACAGGGGGAGAGACCCAGTACTTC

V gene: TRBV28
J gene: TRBJ2-7
D gene: -
clone size: -
CDR3 protein: CASSLNPYEQYF
CDR3 DNA: TGTGCCAGCAGTTTAAATCCTTACGAGCAGTACTTC

V gene: TRBV30
J gene: TRBJ2-1
D gene: TRBD2
clone size: -
CDR3 protein: CAWATDLSGVSQFF
CDR3 DNA: TGTGCCTGGGCCACCGACCTTAGCGGGGTTTCGCAGTTCTTC

V gene: TRBV7-3
J gene: TRBJ1-1
D gene: TRBD1
clone size: -
CDR3 protein: CASSVQGSSGTEAFF
CDR3 DNA: TGTGCCAGCAGCGTACAGGGGAGTAGCGGCACTGAAGCTTTCTTT

V gene: TRBV28
J gene: TRBJ2-5
D gene: -
clone size: -
CDR3 protein: CASSEGRETQYF
CDR3 DNA: TGTGCCAGCAGTGAGGGTCGGGAGACCCAGTACTTC

V gene: TRBV4-1
J gene: TRBJ2-7
D gene: -
clone size: few
CDR3 protein: CASSLRSGYEQYF
CDR3 DNA: TGCGCCAGCAGCCTTCGCTCGGGGTACGAGCAGTACTTC

V gene: TRBV19
J gene: TRBJ2-6
D gene: -
clone size: -
CDR3 protein: CASSIPRAYSGANVLTF
CDR3 DNA: TGTGCCAGTAGTATACCCAGGGCCTACTCTGGGGCCAACGTCCTGACTTTC

V gene: TRBV2
J gene: TRBJ2-7
D gene: TRBD1
clone size: -
CDR3 protein: CAGAGQESYEQYF
CDR3 DNA: TGTGCCGGGGCGGGACAGGAATCCTACGAGCAGTACTTC

V gene: TRBV5-1
J gene: TRBJ2-1
D gene: TRBD2
clone size: once
CDR3 protein: CASSLLAGVEQFF
CDR3 DNA: TGCGCCAGCAGCTTGTTAGCGGGAGTTGAGCAGTTCTTC

V gene: TRBV29-1
J gene: TRBJ2-3
D gene: -
clone size: -
CDR3 protein: CSVDLSTDTQYF
CDR3 DNA: TGCAGCGTTGATCTCAGCACAGATACGCAGTATTTT

V gene: TRBV7-8
J gene: TRBJ2-2
D gene: -
clone size: few
CDR3 protein: CASSLNRAGTGELFF
CDR3 DNA: TGTGCCAGCAGCCTCAACAGGGCTGGCACCGGGGAGCTGTTTTTT

V gene: TRBV7-9
J gene: TRBJ1-1
D gene: -
clone size: -
CDR3 protein: CASSPLGQPKAFF
CDR3 DNA: TGTGCCAGCAGCCCGTTGGGACAACCAAAAGCTTTCTTT

V gene: TRBV30
J gene: TRBJ2-1
D gene: TRBD2
clone size: -
CDR3 protein: CAWSSGLAGSGLSNEQFF
CDR3 DNA: TGTGCCTGGAGTTCCGGACTAGCGGGATCAGGACTTTCCAATGAGCAGTTCTTC

V gene: TRBV4-1
J gene: TRBJ2-3
D gene: TRBD2
clone size: few
CDR3 protein: CASSHSGLPSTDTQYF
CDR3 DNA: TGCGCCAGCAGCCACTCGGGACTACCTAGCACAGATACGCAGTATTTT

V gene: TRBV9
J gene: TRBJ2-1
D gene: TRBD1
clone size: few
CDR3 protein: CASSDGTGSYNEQFF
CDR3 DNA: TGTGCCAGCAGCGACGGGACAGGCTCCTACAATGAGCAGTTCTTC

V gene: TRBV9
J gene: TRBJ2-1
D gene: TRBD2
clone size: -
CDR3 protein: CASSVVSGSGDEQFF
CDR3 DNA: TGTGCCAGCAGCGTAGTCAGCGGGAGTGGGGATGAGCAGTTCTTC

V gene: TRBV28
J gene: TRBJ1-2
D gene: -
clone size: few
CDR3 protein: CASSLGAGNYGYTF
CDR3 DNA: TGTGCCAGCAGTTTGGGGGCAGGGAACTATGGCTACACCTTC

V gene: TRBV7-2
J gene: TRBJ2-1
D gene: -
clone size: few
CDR3 protein: CASSLAGRTLNEQFF
CDR3 DNA: TGTGCCAGCAGCTTAGCGGGGCGGACCCTCAATGAGCAGTTCTTC

V gene: TRBV4-1
J gene: TRBJ2-2
D gene: -
clone size: -
CDR3 protein: CASSRTSTTNTGELFF
CDR3 DNA: TGCGCCAGCAGCCGGACTTCTACTACGAACACCGGGGAGCTGTTTTTT

V gene: TRBV30
J gene: TRBJ1-5
D gene: -
clone size: -
CDR3 protein: CAWSPDTGSQPQHF
CDR3 DNA: TGTGCCTGGAGCCCAGACACCGGCAGTCAGCCCCAGCATTTT

V gene: TRBV30
J gene: TRBJ1-2
D gene: TRBD1
clone size: -
CDR3 protein: CAWRPPRQGAFDGYTF
CDR3 DNA: TGTGCCTGGAGGCCCCCTCGACAGGGGGCTTTCGACGGCTACACCTTC

V gene: TRBV18
J gene: TRBJ2-5
D gene: -
clone size: -
CDR3 protein: CASSPNQQETQYF
CDR3 DNA: TGTGCCAGCTCACCCAATCAACAGGAGACCCAGTACTTC

V gene: TRBV25-1
J gene: TRBJ2-1
D gene: -
clone size: -
CDR3 protein: CASALAVEQFF
CDR3 DNA: TGTGCCAGCGCCCTAGCTGTAGAGCAGTTCTTC

V gene: TRBV19
J gene: TRBJ1-2
D gene: TRBD1
clone size: -
CDR3 protein: CASSIQGARGYTF
CDR3 DNA: TGTGCCAGTAGTATACAGGGGGCGCGGGGCTACACCTTC

V gene: TRBV18
J gene: TRBJ2-3
D gene: TRBD2
clone size: -
CDR3 protein: CASSMTSGTSTDTQYF
CDR3 DNA: TGTGCCAGCTCGATGACTAGCGGGACTAGCACAGATACGCAGTATTTT